The 5 T cell receptor beta chains below all came from one sample that was sequenced in a study of blood T cells in healthy people across ages. Using a J-beta primer mix together with a sample-barcoded 5' primer, a second PCR was run for about 6 to 11 cycles. TCRdb called the 5' RACE reads again in MiXCR, with one record for every CDR3 protein. The sample yields about 760,000 distinct CDR3 sequences, 25% seen once. This sample was shared with a second study, whose subject was T cells of mothers and their children.

Sequenced sample: blood. The receptors originated from a boy younger than 18 in good health.

J is TRBJ2-7 and V is TRBV2, with 7 bases fitting TRBD1. This CDR3 spans 14 amino acids. The germline V gene has CDR1 SNHLY and CDR2 FYNNEI. Trimming removed 2 bases from V and 6 bases from J; junction bases left unmatched: 7. The CDR3 DNA reads TGTGCCAGCAGTGAACAGGGAAAGGGGGCCGAGCAGTACTTC. Protein product: CASSEQGKGAEQYF. Full variable domain (remainder filled in from reference TRBV2 and TRBJ2-7): EPEVTQTPSHQVTQMGQEVILRCVPISNHLYFYWYRQILGQKVEFLVSFYNNEISEKSEIFDDQFSVERPDGSNFTLKIRSTKLEDSAMYFCASSEQGKGAEQYFGPGTRLTVT.

The chain carries TRBV20-1 and TRBJ2-5; D not certain. The germline V gene encodes CDR1 DFQATT and CDR2 SNEGSKA (reference sequence). V was pared by 1 base and J by 5 bases, with 11 bases between. The CDR3 has 13 amino acids. CDR3 sequence reads: CSARGVGRETQYF. CDR3 DNA sequence: TGCAGTGCTAGAGGGGTAGGCCGGGAGACCCAGTACTTC.

The gene calls are TRBV7-2 and TRBJ1-4; no definite D call. Germline V gene data show CDR1 as SGHTA and CDR2 as FQGNSA. This CDR3 region has 17 residues. V lost 0 bases to trimming and J lost 3 bases, with 14 bases between them. The CDR3 region is CASSLAWTGRANEKLFF. DNA for the CDR3: TGTGCCAGCAGCTTAGCTTGGACGGGGAGGGCTAATGAAAAACTGTTTTTT. Variable domain in full (rest from reference TRBV7-2 and TRBJ1-4): GAGVSQSPSNKVTEKGKDVELRCDPISGHTALYWYRQSLGQGLEFLIYFQGNSAPDKSGLPSDRFSAERTGGSVSTLTIQRTQQEDSAVYLCASSLAWTGRANEKLFFGSGTQLSVL.

J is TRBJ2-3 and V is TRBV20-1, with no clear D. The CDR3 runs to 13 residues. Looked up from germline, CDR1 is DFQATT and CDR2 is SNEGSKA (reference sequence). Trimming left V 3 bases short and J 0 bases short, with 7 bases between. CDR3 coding DNA: TGCAGTGCTAGTAACCCTAGCACAGATACGCAGTATTTT. The encoded protein is CSASNPSTDTQYF.

The sample holds one count of this clonotype. The chain recombines TRBV28 with TRBJ1-1; a weak D match, TRBD1 (6 bases). Germline values: CDR1 MDHEN, CDR2 SYDVKM. The CDR3 is 13 residues long. The germline V and J ends were trimmed by 6 bases and 1 base, with 9 bases remaining between them. Here the CDR3 DNA reads TGTGCCAGCAGGGACAGACCGAACACTGAAGCTTTCTTT. Translating gives CASRDRPNTEAFF.